This TCR beta chain was identified during a study of blood T cell repertoires in COVID-19. Study-level background: In each case, the material was cDNA or gDNA derived from T cells, B-cell-depleted T cells, or PBMCs.

It was during active infection that Seattle patients were enrolled and then longitudinally followed. In germline, CDR1 is SGHTA, CDR2 FQGNSA. V was pared by 6 bases and J by 4 bases, with 9 bases of the junction left unmatched. This CDR3 comprises 14 residues. How the authors handled the data: By means of reference gene primer amplification, nucleated cell counts were estimated. Generated by immunoSEQ multiplex PCR, the TCRdb table keeps only in-frame clones and is missing some. V and J calls plus clone size are reproduced from that table; the DNA served to infer D and trimming. The table has about 170,000 clones, just over 90% seen once.

This clonotype was sampled from a man in his late teens or twenties with COVID-19, enrolled during active disease. Material for sequencing was peripheral blood. This chain links TRBV7-2 with TRBJ2-7, with TRBD2 matching over 7 bases. The CDR3 region is CASRGAGRSYEQYF. The CDR3 nucleotides read TGTGCCAGCAGGGGAGCGGGAAGGTCGTACGAGCAGTACTTC.